Included here is one T cell receptor (beta chain) sequence, with context. The sample comes from a study of blood T cell repertoires in COVID-19. Study-level background: The United States, Italy and Spain supplied acute and convalescent COVID-19 samples. Sources were T cells, B-cell-depleted T cells, or PBMCs; the material itself was cDNA or gDNA.

In the original processing: Reference gene primer amplification in the assay estimated nucleated cell counts. Sequenced by immunoSEQ multiplex PCR; TCRdb stores in-frame clones only, minus some. V, J and clone size are taken as reported in that table, and D and trimming were inferred from the DNA itself. The sample carries a few hundred thousand clones, about 91% recorded once. The V gene's germline CDR1 is LNHNV and CDR2 YYDKDF (reference sequence). Trimming took 4 bases from V and 3 from J; bases not matched to a gene: 8. The CDR3 has 16 residues. The sample consisted of peripheral blood. The TCR was taken from a woman under 40 who had recovered from COVID-19. J is TRBJ1-1 and V is TRBV15; 10 bases agree with TRBD1. The CDR3 coding sequence is TGTGCCACCAGCAACCGACAGGGGGCGGCCTACACTGAAGCTTTCTTT. Translation gives CATSNRQGAAYTEAFF.